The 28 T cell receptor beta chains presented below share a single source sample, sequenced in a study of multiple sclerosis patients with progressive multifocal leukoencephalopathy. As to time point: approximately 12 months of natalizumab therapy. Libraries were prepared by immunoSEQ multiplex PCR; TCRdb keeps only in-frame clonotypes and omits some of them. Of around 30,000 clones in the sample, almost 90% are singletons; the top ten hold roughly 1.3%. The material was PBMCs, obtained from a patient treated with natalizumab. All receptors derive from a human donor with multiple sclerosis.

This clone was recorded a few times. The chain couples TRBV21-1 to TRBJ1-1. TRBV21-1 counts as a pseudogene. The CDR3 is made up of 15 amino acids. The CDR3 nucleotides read TGTGCCAGCAGCAAATGGCTCCAGAGGAACACTGAAGCTTTCTTT. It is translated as CASSKWLQRNTEAFF.

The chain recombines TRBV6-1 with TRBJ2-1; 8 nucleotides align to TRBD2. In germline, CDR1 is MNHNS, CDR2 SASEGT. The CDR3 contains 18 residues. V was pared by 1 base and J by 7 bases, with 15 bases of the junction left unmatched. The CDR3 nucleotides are TGTGCCAGCAGTGAAGACCCTTATCGGGGGGGCAGGGGAAATGAGCAGTTCTTC. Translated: CASSEDPYRGGRGNEQFF.

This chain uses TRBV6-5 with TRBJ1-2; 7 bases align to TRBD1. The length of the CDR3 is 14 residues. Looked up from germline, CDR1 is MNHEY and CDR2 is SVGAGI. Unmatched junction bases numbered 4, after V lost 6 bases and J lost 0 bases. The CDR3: CASSGGTANYGYTF. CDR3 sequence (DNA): TGTGCCAGCAGCGGCGGGACAGCTAACTATGGCTACACCTTC.

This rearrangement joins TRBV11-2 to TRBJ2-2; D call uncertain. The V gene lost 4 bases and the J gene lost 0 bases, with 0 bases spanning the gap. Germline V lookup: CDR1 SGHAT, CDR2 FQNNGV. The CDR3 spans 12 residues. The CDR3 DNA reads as TGTGCCAGCAGCTCGAACACCGGGGAGCTGTTTTTT. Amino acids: CASSSNTGELFF.

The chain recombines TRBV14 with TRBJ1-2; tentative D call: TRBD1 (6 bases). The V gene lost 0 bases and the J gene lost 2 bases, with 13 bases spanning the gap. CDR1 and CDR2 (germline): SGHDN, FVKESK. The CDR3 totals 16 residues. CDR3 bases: TGTGCCAGCAGCCAAGAAATTCGGAGGGGGAACTATGGCTACACCTTC. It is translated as CASSQEIRRGNYGYTF. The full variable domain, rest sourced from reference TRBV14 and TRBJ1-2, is EAGVTQFPSHSVIEKGQTVTLRCDPISGHDNLYWYRRVMGKEIKFLLHFVKESKQDESGMPNNRFLAERTGGTYSTLKVQPAELEDSGVYFCASSQEIRRGNYGYTFGSGTRLTVV.

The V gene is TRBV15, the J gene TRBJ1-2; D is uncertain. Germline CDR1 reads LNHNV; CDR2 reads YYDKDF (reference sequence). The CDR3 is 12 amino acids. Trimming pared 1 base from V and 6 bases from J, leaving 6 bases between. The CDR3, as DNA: TGTGCCACCAGCAGAGCACGGAATGGCTACACCTTC. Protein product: CATSRARNGYTF.

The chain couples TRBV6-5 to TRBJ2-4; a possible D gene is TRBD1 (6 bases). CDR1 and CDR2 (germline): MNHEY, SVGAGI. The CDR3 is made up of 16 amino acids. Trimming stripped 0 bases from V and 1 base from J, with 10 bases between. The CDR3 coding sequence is TGTGCCAGCAGTTACTCGAGCCAGGGGGCCAAAAACATTCAGTACTTC. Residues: CASSYSSQGAKNIQYF.

The CDR3 sequence is CASSIGQASSYNSPLHF. Written as DNA, the CDR3 is TGTGCCAGTAGTATTGGGCAAGCCAGCTCCTATAATTCACCCCTCCACTTT. V is TRBV19 and J is TRBJ1-6; D is ambiguous. Germline CDR1 and CDR2: LNHDA and SQIVND (reference sequence). Trimming cost V 3 bases and J 0 bases, with 12 bases left between them. This CDR3 contains 17 residues.

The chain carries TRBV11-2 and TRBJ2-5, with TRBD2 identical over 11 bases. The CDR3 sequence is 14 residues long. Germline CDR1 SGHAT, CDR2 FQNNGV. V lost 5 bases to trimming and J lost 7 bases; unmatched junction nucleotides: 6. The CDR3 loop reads CASSISGGASTQYF. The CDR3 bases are TGTGCCAGCAGCATTAGCGGGGGGGCTTCGACCCAGTACTTC.

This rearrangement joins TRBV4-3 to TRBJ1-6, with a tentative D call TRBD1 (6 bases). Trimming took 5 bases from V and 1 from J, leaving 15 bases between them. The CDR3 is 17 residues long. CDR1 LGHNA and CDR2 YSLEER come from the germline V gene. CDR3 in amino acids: CASSGREGGSYNSPLHF. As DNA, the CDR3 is TGCGCCAGCAGCGGGAGAGAGGGGGGTTCCTATAATTCACCCCTCCACTTT.

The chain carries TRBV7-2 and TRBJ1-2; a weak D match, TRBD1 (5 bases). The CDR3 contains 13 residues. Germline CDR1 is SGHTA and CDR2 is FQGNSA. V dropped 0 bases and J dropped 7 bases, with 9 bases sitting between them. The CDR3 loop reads CASSLAGGAGYTF. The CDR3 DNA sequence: TGTGCCAGCAGCTTAGCGGGTGGGGCTGGCTACACCTTC.

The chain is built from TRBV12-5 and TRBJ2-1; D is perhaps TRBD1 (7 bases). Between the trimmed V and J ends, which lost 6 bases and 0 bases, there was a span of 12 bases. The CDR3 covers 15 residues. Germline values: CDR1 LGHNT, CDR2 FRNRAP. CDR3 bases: TGTGCTAGTGGGGGGGGACAGAGCTCCTACAATGAGCAGTTCTTC. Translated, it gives CASGGGQSSYNEQFF.

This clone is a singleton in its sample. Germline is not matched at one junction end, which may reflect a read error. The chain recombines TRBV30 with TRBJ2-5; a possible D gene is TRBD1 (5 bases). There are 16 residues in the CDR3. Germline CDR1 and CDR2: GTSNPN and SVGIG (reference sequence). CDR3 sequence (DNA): TGTGCCTGGAGTGCCCCTTGGACACCCGACCAGGAGACCCAGTACTTC. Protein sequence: CAWSAPWTPDQETQYF.

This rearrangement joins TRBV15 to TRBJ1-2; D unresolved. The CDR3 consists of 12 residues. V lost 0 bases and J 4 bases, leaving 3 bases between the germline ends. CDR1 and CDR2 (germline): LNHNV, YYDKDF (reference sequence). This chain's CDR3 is CATSRDGYGYTF. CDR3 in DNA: TGTGCCACCAGCAGAGACGGCTATGGCTACACCTTC.

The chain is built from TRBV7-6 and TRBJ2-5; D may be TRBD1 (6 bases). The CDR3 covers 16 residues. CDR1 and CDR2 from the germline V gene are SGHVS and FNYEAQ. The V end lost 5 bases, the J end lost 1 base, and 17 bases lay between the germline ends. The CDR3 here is CASSPTWGPAQETQYF. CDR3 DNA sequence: TGTGCCAGCAGCCCTACCTGGGGGCCCGCCCAAGAGACCCAGTACTTC.

CDR3 in DNA: TGTGCCAGCAGGGGAGGGTCAAGAGCGGAAAAACTGTTTTTT. It codes for CASRGGSRAEKLFF. This sequence joins TRBV4-2 and TRBJ1-4, with no clear D. The ends were cut back, 6 bases at V and 8 bases at J, with 16 bases in the middle. Germline V gene data show CDR1 as LGHNA and CDR2 as YNFKEQ. The CDR3 runs to 14 residues.

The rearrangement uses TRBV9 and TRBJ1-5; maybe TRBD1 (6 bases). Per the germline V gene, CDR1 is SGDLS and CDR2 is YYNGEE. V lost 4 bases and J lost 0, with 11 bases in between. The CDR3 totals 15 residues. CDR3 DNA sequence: TGTGCCAGCAGCCTGGGACACAATAGCAATCAGCCCCAGCATTTT. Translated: CASSLGHNSNQPQHF. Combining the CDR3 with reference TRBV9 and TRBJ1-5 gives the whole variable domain DSGVTQTPKHLITATGQRVTLRCSPRSGDLSVYWYQQSLDQGLQFLIQYYNGEERAKGNILERFSAQQFPDLHSELNLSSLELGDSALYFCASSLGHNSNQPQHFGDGTRLSIL.

The CDR3 DNA sequence: TGTGCCAGCAGCCGAAGCTCAGGGGTTGGGAGAAACACCATATATTTT. This sequence encodes CASSRSSGVGRNTIYF. The V and J genes are TRBV27 and TRBJ1-3; D might be TRBD1 (6 bases). The germline V gene has CDR1 MNHEY and CDR2 SMNVEV (reference sequence). This CDR3 comprises 16 residues. Trimming stripped 6 bases from V and 5 bases from J, with 20 bases between.

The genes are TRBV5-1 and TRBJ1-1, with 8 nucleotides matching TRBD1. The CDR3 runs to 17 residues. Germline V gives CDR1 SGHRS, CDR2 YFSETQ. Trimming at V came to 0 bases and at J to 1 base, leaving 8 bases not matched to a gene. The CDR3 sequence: CASSLAVVGTGNTEAFF. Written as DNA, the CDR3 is TGCGCCAGCAGCTTGGCGGTGGTCGGGACAGGGAACACTGAAGCTTTCTTT.

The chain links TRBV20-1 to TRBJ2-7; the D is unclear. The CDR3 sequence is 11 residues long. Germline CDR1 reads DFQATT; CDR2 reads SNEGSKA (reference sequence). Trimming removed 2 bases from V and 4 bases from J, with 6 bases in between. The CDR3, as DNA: TGCAGTGCTAGAAGCAGATACGAGCAGTACTTC. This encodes CSARSRYEQYF.

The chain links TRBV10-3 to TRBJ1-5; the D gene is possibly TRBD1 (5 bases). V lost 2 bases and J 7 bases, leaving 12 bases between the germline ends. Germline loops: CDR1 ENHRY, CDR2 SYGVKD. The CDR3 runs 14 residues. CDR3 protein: CAISEEGSKQPQHF. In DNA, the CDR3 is TGTGCCATCAGTGAGGAGGGGTCCAAACAGCCCCAGCATTTT.

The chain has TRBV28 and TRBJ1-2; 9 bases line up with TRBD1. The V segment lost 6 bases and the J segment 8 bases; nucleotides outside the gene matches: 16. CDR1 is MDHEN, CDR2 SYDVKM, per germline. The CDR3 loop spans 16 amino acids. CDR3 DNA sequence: TGTGCCAGCAGGGAAGCCGGGACAGGGTATCGAGAAGGCTACACCTTC. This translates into CASREAGTGYREGYTF.

CDR3 in amino acids: CASGRQGLYEAFF. The CDR3, as DNA: TGTGCCAGCGGAAGACAGGGCTTATATGAAGCTTTCTTT. The chain is built from TRBV2 and TRBJ1-1; 7 nucleotides line up with TRBD1. After removal of 8 bases from V and 7 bases from J, the junction contained 10 bases not matched to a gene. Germline V gene sequence: CDR1 SNHLY, CDR2 FYNNEI. CDR3 length: 13 residues. Combining the CDR3 with reference TRBV2 and TRBJ1-1 gives the whole variable domain EPEVTQTPSHQVTQMGQEVILRCVPISNHLYFYWYRQILGQKVEFLVSFYNNEISEKSEIFDDQFSVERPDGSNFTLKIRSTKLEDSAMYFCASGRQGLYEAFFGQGTRLTVV.

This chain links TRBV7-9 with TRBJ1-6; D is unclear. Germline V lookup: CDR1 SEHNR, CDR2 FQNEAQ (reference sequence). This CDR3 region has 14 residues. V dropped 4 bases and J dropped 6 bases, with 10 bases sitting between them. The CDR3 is CASSSYPSNSPLHF. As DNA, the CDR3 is TGTGCCAGCAGCTCGTATCCCAGTAATTCACCCCTCCACTTT.

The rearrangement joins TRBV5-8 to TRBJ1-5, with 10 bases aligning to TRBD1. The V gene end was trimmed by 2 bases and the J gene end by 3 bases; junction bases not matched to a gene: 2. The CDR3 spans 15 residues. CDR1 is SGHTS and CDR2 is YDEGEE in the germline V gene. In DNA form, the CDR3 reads TGTGCCAGCAGCTTAGGGACAGGGGTCAATCAGCCCCAGCATTTT. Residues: CASSLGTGVNQPQHF.

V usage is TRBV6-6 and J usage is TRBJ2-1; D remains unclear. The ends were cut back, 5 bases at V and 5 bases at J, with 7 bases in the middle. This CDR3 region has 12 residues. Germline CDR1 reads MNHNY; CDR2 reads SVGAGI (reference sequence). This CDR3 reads CASSRHHNEQFF. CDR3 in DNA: TGTGCCAGCAGTCGACATCACAATGAGCAGTTCTTC.

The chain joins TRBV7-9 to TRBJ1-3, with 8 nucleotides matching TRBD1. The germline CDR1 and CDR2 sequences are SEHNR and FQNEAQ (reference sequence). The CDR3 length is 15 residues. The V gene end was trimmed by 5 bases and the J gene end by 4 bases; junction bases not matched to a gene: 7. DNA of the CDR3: TGTGCCAGCAGCGGTCGGACAGGGCTCGGAAACACCATATATTTT. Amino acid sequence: CASSGRTGLGNTIYF.

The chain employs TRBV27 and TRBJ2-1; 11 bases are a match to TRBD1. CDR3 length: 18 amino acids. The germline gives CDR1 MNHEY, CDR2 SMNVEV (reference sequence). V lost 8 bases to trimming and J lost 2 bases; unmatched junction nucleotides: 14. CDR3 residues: CASRRDRGVELPYNEQFF. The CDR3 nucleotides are TGTGCCAGCCGCCGGGACAGGGGGGTGGAGCTACCCTACAATGAGCAGTTCTTC.